This T cell receptor beta chain was sequenced during a study of blood T cells in healthy people across ages. Turning to this clonotype: Compared with germline, one end of the junction differs, possibly owing to a read error.

Sample-barcoded 5' priming and a J-beta primer mix drove a second PCR of about 6 to 12 cycles. TCRdb fed the 5' RACE reads into MiXCR, producing one record per CDR3 protein. Of 800,000 to 950,000 distinct CDR3 sequences in the sample, approximately 35% were seen once. The CDR3 is 14 residues long. Germline values: CDR1 ENHRY, CDR2 SYGVKD. The sequenced material came from blood. The source of this sequence is a man aged 18 to 29 in good health. The chain combines TRBV10-3 with TRBJ1-6, with a possible D match to TRBD1 (5 bases). This CDR3 is CAISAQGEESPPHF. The CDR3 DNA is TGTGCCATCAGTGCCCAGGGAGAGGAGTCACCCCCCCACTTT.